This T cell receptor (beta chain) emerged from a study of spatial heterogeneity in lung cancer. Study-level results: How many expanded intratumoral alpha and beta TCRs were present tracked the tumor mutation count, which was a count of nonsynonymous mutations. Ubiquitous and regional nonsynonymous mutation counts were tracked by ubiquitous and regional expanded TCR counts, respectively.

Time point indicated: sample taken at primary tumor resection. Patients with untreated early-stage non-small cell lung cancer, numbering 72, were the donors. Relative to its sample, this clonotype is medium-sized (0.01 to 0.1%). Its antigen remains unknown. Found in a library prepared for alpha chains, this beta chain is an off-target read, and its abundance has little meaning. Germline CDR1 reads MDHEN; CDR2 reads SYDVKM. V lost 8 bases to trimming and J lost 2 bases; unmatched junction nucleotides: 8. The CDR3 contains 14 residues. In TCRdb, the 5' RACE reads were re-called with MiXCR into one record per CDR3 protein. The repertoire has 6,000 to 8,500 distinct CDR3 sequences, roughly 13% of them found once; the top ten carry roughly 8.1%.

This rearrangement joins TRBV28 to TRBJ2-5; 7 nucleotides line up with TRBD2. The source was lung tumor tissue, collected at surgery. The receptor was derived from a male donor with early-stage non-small cell lung cancer. The CDR3 nucleotides are TGTGCCAGCGGGGAGGGTTGGGGGCAAGAGACCCAGTACTTC. It translates to CASGEGWGQETQYF.